This T cell receptor (beta chain) was recovered during a study of blood T cell repertoires in COVID-19 (dated by TCRdb to about 2020). Context from the whole study: Samples from collaborators originated in the United States, Italy and Spain and spanned both the acute and convalescent phases of COVID-19. The material from the prospective study consisted of cDNA or gDNA derived from T cells, B-cell-depleted T cells, or PBMCs. The dataset comprised deeply sampled blood TCRbeta repertoires from subjects exposed to, actively infected with, or recovered from COVID-19. A freely available public database, intended as a resource for researchers studying the immune response to SARS-CoV-2, is where the repertoires were released. The samples were drawn from the first 160 participants of the ongoing ImmuneRACE study and from 950 to 1,500 subjects provided by 6 global collaborators. A de-identified subject ID, COVID-19 status, age in years and sex were almost always included in the sample metadata. Where available, HLA class I and class II types were taken from metadata supplied by the sample provider and were not determined by assay-based typing. Broad study findings and their caveats: Clinical and demographic metadata were provided uncurated, with the amount varying by source and participant.

Collaborating institutions collected whole blood in K2EDTA tubes following their own protocols. For TCRbeta analysis, collaborators shipped samples as frozen whole blood, isolated PBMCs, or DNA extracted from either of those sample types. TCRbeta CDR3 regions were amplified from genomic DNA using the immunoSEQ Assay, a bias-controlled multiplex PCR. The source study handled its data this way. Nucleated cell counts per sample were estimated from amplification of reference gene primers within the assay. To quantify the absolute abundance of each unique TCRbeta CDR3 rearrangement, sequence reads were collapsed and filtered. For each sample, productive Simpson clonality was calculated as the square root of Simpson's diversity index across productive rearrangements. Entries here come from immuneACCESS through TCRdb and include only in-frame sequences with V and J called. Some clones fail to appear in such tables; in the studies checked, an unresolved V gene covers under half of the shortfall, and the cause of the remainder is unknown. V and J calls and clone size come straight from that table; D and trimming were deduced from the DNA. The sample has 4,500 to 5,000 clones on record, almost 85% of them singletons. The ten largest clones capture 13% of the sample.

Remarks on this clone: Its recognized antigen is unknown. No per-base quality is available; no much larger clone lies one base away.

Sequences MDHEN (CDR1) and SYDVKM (CDR2) are obtained from the germline V gene. Inclusive of the bounding cysteine and phenylalanine, the CDR3 is 15 residues long. The entry retains the CDR3 DNA only, 45 bases that are in frame from base 1. The sequenced material came from peripheral blood. This receptor was obtained from a man aged 65 to 85 with active COVID-19. This chain is built from TRBV28 and TRBJ1-2, and perhaps TRBD1 as D gene, on 5 matching bases. The DNA reads TGTGCATCAGTCTTATCCCAAGGGGCCAACTATGGCTACACCTTC. This codes for CASVLSQGANYGYTF.